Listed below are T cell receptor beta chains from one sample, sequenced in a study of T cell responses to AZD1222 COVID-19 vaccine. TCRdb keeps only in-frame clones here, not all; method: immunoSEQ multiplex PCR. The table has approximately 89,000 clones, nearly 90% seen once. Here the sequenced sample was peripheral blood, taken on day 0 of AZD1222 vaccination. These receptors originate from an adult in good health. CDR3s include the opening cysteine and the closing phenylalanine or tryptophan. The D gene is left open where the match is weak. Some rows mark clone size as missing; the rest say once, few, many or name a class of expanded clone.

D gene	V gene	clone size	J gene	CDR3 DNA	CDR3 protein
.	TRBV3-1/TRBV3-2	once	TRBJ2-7	TGTGCCAGCAGCCAAGCGCGCGAGCAGTACTTC	CASSQAREQYF
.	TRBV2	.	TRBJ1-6	TGTGCCAGCAGACAGGTGGCCTTGGCACCCCTCCACTTT	CASRQVALAPLHF
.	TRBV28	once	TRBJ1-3	TGTGCCAGCAAGCCGTACGCACACTCTGGAAACACCATATATTTT	CASKPYAHSGNTIYF
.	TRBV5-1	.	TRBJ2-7	TGCGCCAGCAGACTTACCGTCACTTGGGGGGCCGCCGCGAGGGAGCAGTACTTC	CASRLTVTWGAAAREQYF
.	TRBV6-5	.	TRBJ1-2	TGTGCCAGCAGGACAGGCTATGGCTACACCTTC	CASRTGYGYTF
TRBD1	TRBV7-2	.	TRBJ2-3	TGTGCCAGCAGCTCTTCCGGGACAGGGGGCGCAGATACGCAGTATTTT	CASSSSGTGGADTQYF
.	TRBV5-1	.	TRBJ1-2	TGCGCCAGCAGCTTGGCCCGGACACCTAACTATGGCTACACCTTC	CASSLARTPNYGYTF
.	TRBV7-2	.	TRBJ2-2	TGTGCCAGCAGCTTCTTCGGAGACGGGGAGCTGTTTTTT	CASSFFGDGELFF
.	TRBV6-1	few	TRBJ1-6	TGTGCCAGCAGTGAAGCGCTTAACGCCCGAAATTCACCCCTCCACTTT	CASSEALNARNSPLHF
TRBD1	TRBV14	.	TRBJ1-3	TGTGCCAGCAGCTACACCGGGACAGTCTCTGGAAACACCATATATTTT	CASSYTGTVSGNTIYF
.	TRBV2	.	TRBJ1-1	TGTGCCCGGGGGGGGTTCACTGAAGCTTTCTTT	CARGGFTEAFF
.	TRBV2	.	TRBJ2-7	TGTGCCAGCAGTGAGAGGGGACAAGACTACGAGCAGTACTTC	CASSERGQDYEQYF
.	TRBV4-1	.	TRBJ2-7	TGCGCCAGCAGCCCTGTGAGGGGGAGGCGCGAGCAGTACTTC	CASSPVRGRREQYF
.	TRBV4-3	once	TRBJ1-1	TGCGCCAGCAGCCCGTCGGGGGCGGGTACTGAAGCTTTCTTT	CASSPSGAGTEAFF
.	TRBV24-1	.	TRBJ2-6	TGTGCCACCAGTGGGGGACCCTACTCTGGGGCCAACGTCCTGACTTTC	CATSGGPYSGANVLTF
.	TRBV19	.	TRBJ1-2	TGTGCCAGTAGTATGGGGGCCAACTATGGCTACACCTTC	CASSMGANYGYTF
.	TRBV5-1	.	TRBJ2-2	TGCGCCAGCAGCTCCCAGGCCAACACCGGGGAGCTGTTTTTT	CASSSQANTGELFF
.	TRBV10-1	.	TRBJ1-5	TGCGCCAGCAGTTCACAGGGAGGTCAGCCCCAGCATTTT	CASSSQGGQPQHF